Detailed here is one T cell receptor (beta chain). Trimming took 5 bases from V and 5 from J, leaving 9 bases between them. This CDR3 spans 12 amino acids. The germline V gene encodes CDR1 SEHNR and CDR2 FQNEAQ (reference sequence). The data were obtained in a study of blood T cell repertoires in COVID-19. For the study at large: Resolution of symptoms, clearance, or two negative PCRs was present in recovered Cohort 3 donors. Donors in the United States, Italy and Spain gave samples during acute or convalescent COVID-19. The cDNA or gDNA used as material had been derived from T cells, B-cell-depleted T cells, or PBMCs.

Profiled with immunoSEQ multiplex PCR; TCRdb holds only in-frame clones, not every one. Here the sample spans under 150,000 clones, under 90% being singletons. Residents of about two dozen US areas, aged roughly 18 to 89 years, made up the participants. Sequenced input: PBMCs or T cells enriched from blood (not recorded which). The genes are TRBV7-9 and TRBJ1-2; D may be TRBD1 (5 bases). This receptor was obtained from a man aged 45 to 65 in a cohort exposed to, infected with or recovered from COVID-19 (not recorded which). The CDR3 protein is CASSTRQYGYTF. The CDR3 region has the DNA TGTGCCAGCAGCACCCGACAGTATGGCTACACCTTC.